The T cell receptor (beta chain) described here comes from a study of blood T cell repertoires in COVID-19. Turning to the study itself: The United States, Italy and Spain were the sources of the acute and convalescent COVID-19 samples.

V was trimmed by 4 bases and J by 2 bases, leaving 3 bases between them. Germline CDR1 and CDR2: SGHAT and FQNNGV. The CDR3 spans 11 residues. Methods used by the authors: The authors estimated nucleated cell counts from reference gene primer amplification. Using immunoSEQ multiplex PCR, the repertoire was profiled, and TCRdb retains in-frame clones only, with some absent. V and J calls and clone size are those listed in that table; D and trimming were worked out from the DNA. The sample lists 250,000 to 350,000 clones; approximately 88% were seen once. The TCR comes from a human donor with COVID-19, enrolled during active disease. The donor label of this sample is uncertain. Sequencing used peripheral blood. This chain joins TRBV11-2 and TRBJ2-7; D is uncertain. The CDR3 coding sequence is TGTGCCAGCAGCTCAGCCTACGAGCAGTACTTC. This sequence encodes CASSSAYEQYF.